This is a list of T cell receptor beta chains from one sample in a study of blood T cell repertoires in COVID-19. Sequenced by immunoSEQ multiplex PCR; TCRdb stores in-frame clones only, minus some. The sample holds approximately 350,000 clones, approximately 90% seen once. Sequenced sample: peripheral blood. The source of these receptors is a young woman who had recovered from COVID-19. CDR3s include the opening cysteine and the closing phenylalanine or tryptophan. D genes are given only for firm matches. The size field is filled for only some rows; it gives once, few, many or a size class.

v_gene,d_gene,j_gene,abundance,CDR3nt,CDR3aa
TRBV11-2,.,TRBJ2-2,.,TGTGCCAGCAGCTTAGGGGCCTACACCGGGGAGCTGTTTTTT,CASSLGAYTGELFF
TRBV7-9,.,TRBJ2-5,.,TGTGCCAGCAGCCCCCGACGGCTCGGGGAGACCCAGTACTTC,CASSPRRLGETQYF
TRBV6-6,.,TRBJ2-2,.,TGTGCCAGCAGTCCCCGGACAGTTCGGACCGGGGAGCTGTTTTTT,CASSPRTVRTGELFF
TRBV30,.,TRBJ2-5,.,TGTGCCTGGGGGGCTGCAGGGCGCGTGCAAGAGACCCAGTACTTC,CAWGAAGRVQETQYF
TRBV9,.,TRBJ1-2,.,TGTGCCAGCAGCGTAGGGGCAGGGCCTAACTATGGCTACACCTTC,CASSVGAGPNYGYTF
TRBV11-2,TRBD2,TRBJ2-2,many,TGTGCCAGCAGCTTAGATTTGGCTAGCGGGAGGTGGGCGAACACCGGGGAGCTGTTTTTT,CASSLDLASGRWANTGELFF
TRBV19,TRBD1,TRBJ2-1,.,TGTGCCAGTAGAGGACAGGGCTACAATGAGCAGTTCTTC,CASRGQGYNEQFF
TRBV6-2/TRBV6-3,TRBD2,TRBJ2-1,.,TGTGCCAGCAGTTACGGGACTAGCGGGAAGTACAATGAGCAGTTCTTC,CASSYGTSGKYNEQFF
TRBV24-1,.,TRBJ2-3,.,TGTGCCACCGCGAGTAGCGGAGGTCCCACGGCGCAGTATTTT,CATASSGGPTAQYF
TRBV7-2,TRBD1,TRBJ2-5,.,TGTGCCAGCAGCCCCGACAGGGGGCGTCTTCGGGGGGGGACCCAGTACTTC,CASSPDRGRLRGGTQYF
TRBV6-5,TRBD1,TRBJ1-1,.,TGTGCCAGCCACCTATACAGGGGGTCCGAAGCTTTCTTT,CASHLYRGSEAFF
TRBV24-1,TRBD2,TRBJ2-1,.,TGTGCCACCAGTGATCCGCGGGGGAACTACAATGAGCAGTTCTTC,CATSDPRGNYNEQFF
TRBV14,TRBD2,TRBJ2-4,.,TGTGCCAGCAGCCAAGGGGGTCTAGCGGACTCCAAAAACATTCAGTACTTC,CASSQGGLADSKNIQYF
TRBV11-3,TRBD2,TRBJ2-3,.,TGTGCCAGCAGCCTCCGCCTCGCGGGAGCGAGAGATACGCAGTATTTT,CASSLRLAGARDTQYF
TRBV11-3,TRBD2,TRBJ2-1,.,TGTGCCAGCAGCTTGAGCGGGAGACGGTACAATGAGCAGTTCTTC,CASSLSGRRYNEQFF
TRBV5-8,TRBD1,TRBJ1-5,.,TGTGCCAGCAGCTTAGGGACAGGGCTTCAGCCCCAGCATTTT,CASSLGTGLQPQHF
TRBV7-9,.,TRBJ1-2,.,TGTGCCAGCAGCTTATCGGGAGGCAGCGACTATGGCTACACCTTC,CASSLSGGSDYGYTF
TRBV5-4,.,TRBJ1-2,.,TGTGCCAGCAGCTTGGCCGGACACAACTACACCTTC,CASSLAGHNYTF
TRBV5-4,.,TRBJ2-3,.,TGTGCCAGCAGTGTGGCGGACACTCTGGGTGGAGATACGCAGTATTTT,CASSVADTLGGDTQYF